Shown below are 13 T cell receptor beta chains from a single sample sequenced in a study of beta chain features in type 1 diabetes. Reverse transcription of all isolated RNA meant that expressed TCRB transcripts were sequenced. Sequencing used immunoSEQ multiplex PCR; TCRdb keeps in-frame clones, though not all of them. The table shows fewer than 400,000 clones, with under 8.5% occurring only once. The specimen sequenced was central memory CD4+ T cells from blood. These receptors came from a woman under 30 in good health.

This clone was detected only a few times. Other DNA sequences in this sample translate to the same CDR3. The V gene is TRBV18, the J gene TRBJ2-3; D is undetermined. Trimming pared 3 bases from V and 4 bases from J, leaving 8 bases between. Germline-derived CDR1 and CDR2 are KGHSH and LQKENI. This CDR3 has 13 residues. CDR3 amino acids: CASSPPGADTQYF. The CDR3 DNA reads as TGTGCCAGCTCACCCCCGGGTGCAGATACGCAGTATTTT.

This chain uses TRBV5-1 with TRBJ2-3, with 8 bases lining up with TRBD2. The trim removed 1 base at V and 6 bases at J, leaving 13 bases unmatched. The CDR3 sequence is 17 residues long. Germline CDR1 and CDR2: SGHRS and YFSETQ. In nucleotides, the CDR3 is TGCGCCAGCAGCTTGTACAGCGGGAGACAGAAGGGTGATACGCAGTATTTT. Translating it yields CASSLYSGRQKGDTQYF.

At least ten counts were recorded for this clone. The gene calls are TRBV6-6 and TRBJ1-5, with D perhaps matching TRBD1 (5 bases). V was clipped by 2 bases and J by 2 bases, with 13 bases between them. The CDR3 has 16 amino acids. Per germline, CDR1 MNHNY and CDR2 SVGAGI (reference sequence). The CDR3 region has the DNA TGTGCCAGCAGTTACGGGGGGGGAGTGGGCAATCAGCCCCAGCATTTT. Encoded protein: CASSYGGGVGNQPQHF.

This clone occurred a few times. This chain links TRBV7-8 with TRBJ2-3, with a weak D call TRBD1 (6 bases). CDR3 size: 15 residues. Trimming removed 5 bases at V and 2 bases at J, with 14 bases between. Germline CDR1 SGHVS, CDR2 FQNEAQ. In DNA form, the CDR3 reads TGTGCCAGCAGCCCCGGACAGTGGAACACAGATACGCAGTATTTT. It is translated as CASSPGQWNTDTQYF.

This clone was counted a few times. This chain connects TRBV28 to TRBJ2-7; D ambiguous. The V and J ends lost 6 bases and 0 bases respectively, with 9 bases between them. CDR1 and CDR2 (germline): MDHEN, SYDVKM. This CDR3 is 13 amino acids long. Here the CDR3 DNA reads TGTGCCAGCAGCTTGCTAAGCTCCTACGAGCAGTACTTC. As protein: CASSLLSSYEQYF.

This clone was picked up a small number of times. The chain is built from TRBV4-3 and TRBJ2-4; no clear D gene. This CDR3 is built from 16 residues. V gave up 2 bases and J gave up 0 bases, with 11 bases separating them. Germline V gene sequence: CDR1 LGHNA, CDR2 YSLEER. CDR3 DNA sequence: TGCGCCAGCAGCCAATCATATTCTCTAGCCAAAAACATTCAGTACTTC. It is translated as CASSQSYSLAKNIQYF.

This clone was seen more than once but under ten times. The J gene is TRBJ2-2, the V gene TRBV7-8; D is ambiguous. The CDR3 is 13 amino acids. Germline assignment: CDR1 SGHVS and CDR2 FQNEAQ. The ends were cut back, 5 bases at V and 1 base at J, with 5 bases in the middle. The CDR3 DNA follows: TGTGCCAGCAGCCGGCAGAACACCGGGGAGCTGTTTTTT. Translated, it gives CASSRQNTGELFF.

The table lists this clone with many counts. This chain joins TRBV28 and TRBJ2-5; 11 bases fit TRBD2. The CDR3 sequence is 13 residues long. V trimming: 8 bases; J trimming: 1 base; junction bases outside the gene matches: 0. Germline loops: CDR1 MDHEN, CDR2 SYDVKM. The chain's CDR3 is CASGLAGQETQYF. CDR3 sequence (DNA): TGTGCCAGCGGACTAGCGGGCCAAGAGACCCAGTACTTC.

This chain links TRBV28 with TRBJ1-2, with D hard to call. The CDR3 length is 12 residues. In germline, CDR1 is MDHEN, CDR2 SYDVKM. The V end was cut by 1 base, the J end by 8 bases, with 8 bases between. DNA for the CDR3: TGTGCCAGCAGTTTATCCGCGGGGGGCTACACCTTC. Residues: CASSLSAGGYTF.

This clone occurred a few times. This chain joins TRBV10-3 and TRBJ1-3; D remains ambiguous. This CDR3 comprises 11 residues. Germline loops: CDR1 ENHRY, CDR2 SYGVKD. V was shortened by 6 bases and J by 0 bases, with 0 bases between the two germline ends. The CDR3 DNA sequence: TGTGCCATCAGCTCTGGAAACACCATATATTTT. Translating gives CAISSGNTIYF.

The V and J genes are TRBV9 and TRBJ2-1; the match to TRBD1 covers 12 bases. The V and J ends lost 3 bases and 1 base, in that order; junction bases with no gene match: 5. Germline V gives CDR1 SGDLS, CDR2 YYNGEE. The CDR3 is 17 residues long. CDR3 sequence reads: CASSAGTGGWSYNEQFF. DNA for the CDR3: TGTGCCAGCAGCGCCGGGACAGGGGGCTGGTCCTACAATGAGCAGTTCTTC.

About this clone: A much larger clone lies one base from this, so it may be a read error. J is TRBJ1-1 and V is TRBV7-3; no definite D call. This CDR3 comprises 13 residues. Trimming cost V 2 bases and J 1 base, with 5 bases left between them. Germline CDR1 is SGHTA and CDR2 is FQGTGA. The CDR3 nucleotides are TGTGCCAGCAGCTTATGGGAGAACACTGAAGCTTTCTTT. This encodes CASSLWENTEAFF.

The chain has TRBV29-1 and TRBJ1-2; no reliable D call. The germline V and J ends were trimmed by 6 bases and 4 bases, with 15 bases remaining between them. Germline-derived CDR1 and CDR2 are SQVTM and ANQGSEA. CDR3 length: 13 residues. The CDR3 sequence: CSVASGEGYGYTF. The CDR3 DNA sequence: TGCAGCGTCGCTTCCGGGGAGGGCTATGGCTACACCTTC.